These 6 T cell receptor beta chains were sequenced from one sample in a study of T cell responses to AZD1222 COVID-19 vaccine. This table comes from immunoSEQ multiplex PCR, and its TCRdb copy is limited to in-frame clones, with some not included. Found here are roughly 100,000 clones, around 90% of them singletons; the top ten hold around 20%. The sample was peripheral blood, taken on day 0 of AZD1222 vaccination. Every receptor here comes from an adult in good health.

The sample holds one count of this clone. CDR3 sequence: CAISDGLNTEAFF. The CDR3 DNA reads as TGTGCCATCAGTGATGGGCTGAACACTGAAGCTTTCTTT. The chain uses TRBV10-3 and TRBJ1-1; no firm D call. V lost 3 bases and J lost 0, with 5 bases in between. Per the germline V gene, CDR1 is ENHRY and CDR2 is SYGVKD. This CDR3 is built from 13 residues.

The rearrangement links TRBV10-3 to TRBJ1-1; 7 nucleotides align to TRBD1. Trimming cost V 8 bases and J 5 bases; bases outside gene matches: 11. Germline lookup yields CDR1 ENHRY and CDR2 SYGVKD. The CDR3 length is 14 residues. The CDR3 loop is CAIRPDRVSTEAFF. CDR3 coding DNA: TGTGCCATCCGACCCGACAGGGTCTCAACTGAAGCTTTCTTT.

The chain carries TRBV5-1 and TRBJ1-1, with D maybe TRBD1 (6 bases). The germline gives CDR1 SGHRS, CDR2 YFSETQ. This CDR3 region has 15 residues. Deletions cut 0 bases from V and 0 bases from J, with 9 bases between. CDR3 sequence: CASSLGGHMNTEAFF. The CDR3 DNA is TGCGCCAGCAGCTTGGGGGGACACATGAACACTGAAGCTTTCTTT.

A remark on this clone: The same CDR3 also results from other DNA sequences found in this sample. The V call is TRBV6-5, the J call TRBJ1-2; TRBD1 might be the D (5 bases). CDR1 MNHEY and CDR2 SVGAGI come from the germline V gene. There are 14 residues in the CDR3. V was pared by 2 bases and J by 2 bases, with 9 bases between. CDR3 protein: CASSYQGLNYGYTF. The CDR3 DNA is TGTGCCAGCAGTTACCAGGGACTGAACTATGGCTACACCTTC.

The J gene is TRBJ1-1, the V gene TRBV2, with D hard to call. The germline gives CDR1 SNHLY, CDR2 FYNNEI. CDR3 length: 13 residues. V shed 6 bases and J shed 2 bases, with 10 bases lying between them. This CDR3 reads CASSLGLNTEAFF. CDR3 bases: TGTGCCAGCAGCCTCGGTCTAAACACTGAAGCTTTCTTT.

This clone came up a few times. CDR3 sequence reads: CASSIDLAGKSYEQYF. The CDR3 DNA sequence: TGTGCCAGTAGTATAGACCTAGCGGGGAAGTCCTACGAGCAGTACTTC. This sequence joins TRBV19 and TRBJ2-7, with TRBD2 identical over 9 bases. Germline CDR1 and CDR2: LNHDA and SQIVND (reference sequence). This CDR3 comprises 16 residues. The junction had 4 bases not matched to a gene; V was cut back by 0 bases and J by 1 base.